Listed below are T cell receptor beta chains from one sample, sequenced in a study of cytomegalovirus exposure and HLA in healthy donors. Generated by immunoSEQ multiplex PCR, the TCRdb table keeps only in-frame clones and is missing some. The sample carries under 85,000 clones, 76% recorded once. What was sequenced was PBMCs. Receptor source: a young man in good health and CMV-seronegative. Both conserved end residues are part of each CDR3. The order of the fields is V gene, J gene, CDR3 protein.

v_call: TRBV5-1; j_call: TRBJ2-7; cdr3_aa: CASSSSYEQYF
v_call: TRBV19; j_call: TRBJ2-5; cdr3_aa: CASSPGDRNQGTQYF
v_call: TRBV19; j_call: TRBJ1-1; cdr3_aa: CASSIGQGRTEAFF
v_call: TRBV6-5; j_call: TRBJ2-1; cdr3_aa: CASRPGLATNEQFF
v_call: TRBV7-9; j_call: TRBJ1-4; cdr3_aa: CASSLIRMDRGHEKLFF
v_call: TRBV7-6; j_call: TRBJ2-3; cdr3_aa: CASSPHGGGDTQYF
v_call: TRBV28; j_call: TRBJ1-3; cdr3_aa: CASTRHRGSSGNTIYF
v_call: TRBV27; j_call: TRBJ1-2; cdr3_aa: CASKRRGGKENGYTF
v_call: TRBV10-3; j_call: TRBJ1-1; cdr3_aa: CAGKVDRGAEAFF
v_call: TRBV7-2; j_call: TRBJ1-3; cdr3_aa: CASSLGTGSNTIYF
v_call: TRBV28; j_call: TRBJ2-6; cdr3_aa: CASSFVDRVGPGANVLTF
v_call: TRBV14; j_call: TRBJ2-7; cdr3_aa: CASSRQKNYEQYF
v_call: TRBV19; j_call: TRBJ1-2; cdr3_aa: CATNTGGWGYGYTF
v_call: TRBV5-1; j_call: TRBJ1-4; cdr3_aa: CASSPAGVNEKLFF
v_call: TRBV9; j_call: TRBJ1-1; cdr3_aa: CASSVAGDRGLNTEAFF
v_call: TRBV7-9; j_call: TRBJ1-2; cdr3_aa: CASSPDTLKDYGYTF
v_call: TRBV25-1; j_call: TRBJ1-4; cdr3_aa: CASSQAQGIGEKLFF
v_call: TRBV29-1; j_call: TRBJ1-2; cdr3_aa: CSVEIREGGYTF
v_call: TRBV7-8; j_call: TRBJ1-2; cdr3_aa: CASSPGRRGLYGYTF
v_call: TRBV2; j_call: TRBJ1-2; cdr3_aa: CASSADLANYGYTF
v_call: TRBV14; j_call: TRBJ2-3; cdr3_aa: CASSQLGQFTDTQYF
v_call: TRBV9; j_call: TRBJ1-4; cdr3_aa: CASSVAQGNEKLFF
v_call: TRBV5-4; j_call: TRBJ2-7; cdr3_aa: CASSFERGQGAYEQYF
v_call: TRBV7-9; j_call: TRBJ2-1; cdr3_aa: CASSPPGQGPYNEQFF
v_call: TRBV5-6; j_call: TRBJ2-2; cdr3_aa: CASSLYTLNTGELFF
v_call: TRBV6-5; j_call: TRBJ1-1; cdr3_aa: CASRSTGGTEAFF
v_call: TRBV4-1; j_call: TRBJ2-7; cdr3_aa: CASGQGDNRAYEQYF
v_call: TRBV30; j_call: TRBJ1-2; cdr3_aa: CAWSVLRGEDYGYTF
v_call: TRBV7-2; j_call: TRBJ1-2; cdr3_aa: CASSLALQGAEGYTF
v_call: TRBV6-1; j_call: TRBJ1-4; cdr3_aa: CASRDPGQVNEKLFF
v_call: TRBV5-5; j_call: TRBJ2-4; cdr3_aa: CASSLAKGERAKNIQYF
v_call: TRBV30; j_call: TRBJ1-1; cdr3_aa: CAWRPYRGLTEAFF
v_call: TRBV5-4; j_call: TRBJ2-5; cdr3_aa: CASSLLGAAAQETQYF
v_call: TRBV9; j_call: TRBJ1-1; cdr3_aa: CASSVVWTGGTEAFF
v_call: TRBV14; j_call: TRBJ2-1; cdr3_aa: CASSQGRGLRNNEQFF
v_call: TRBV27; j_call: TRBJ1-2; cdr3_aa: CASSTGTGMDYGYTF
v_call: TRBV30; j_call: TRBJ1-1; cdr3_aa: CAGRRGAEAFF
v_call: TRBV13; j_call: TRBJ2-2; cdr3_aa: CASSSRDRFTGELFF